There are a few counts of the clone carrying this T cell receptor beta chain. Its matching antigen is unknown. TCRdb reprocessed the 5' RACE reads via MiXCR and lists one record per CDR3 protein. The sample records about 240,000 distinct CDR3 sequences, approximately 9% being singletons. The CDR3 has 13 amino acids. The germline V gene encodes CDR1 LGHNA and CDR2 YSLEER. Trimming cost V 0 bases and J 8 bases, with 11 bases left between them. This entry belongs to a study of T-cell memory formation after mild COVID-19. Background on the study: The study found TCR clusters largely donor specific. The study, taken as a whole, reports: Chiefly within CM and EM were the contracting CD4+ clones; CD8+ ones were within EMRA.

V is TRBV4-3 and J is TRBJ2-7; D is undetermined. The TCR originated in a man aged 18 to 29 who had mild COVID-19 (a few samples of this study predate the infection). Cell type and time point are not known. The sequenced sample was PBMCs or a T cell subset sorted from them (not recorded which). The DNA for the CDR3 is TGCGCCAGCAGCCAAGATCGGGTGCGTAAGCAGTACTTC. Translated, it gives CASSQDRVRKQYF.